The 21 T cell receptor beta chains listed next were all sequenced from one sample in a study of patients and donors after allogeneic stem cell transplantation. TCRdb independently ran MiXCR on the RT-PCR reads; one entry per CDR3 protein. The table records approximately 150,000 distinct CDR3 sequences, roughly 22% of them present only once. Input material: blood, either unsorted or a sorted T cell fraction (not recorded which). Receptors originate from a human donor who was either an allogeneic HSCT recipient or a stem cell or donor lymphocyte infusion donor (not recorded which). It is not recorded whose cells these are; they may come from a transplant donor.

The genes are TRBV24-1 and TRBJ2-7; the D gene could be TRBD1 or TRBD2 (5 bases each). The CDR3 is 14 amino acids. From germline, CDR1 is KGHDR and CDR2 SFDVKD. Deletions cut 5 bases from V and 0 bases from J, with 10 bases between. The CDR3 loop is CATSGSGTSYEQYF. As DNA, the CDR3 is TGTGCCACCAGTGGGTCAGGGACCTCCTACGAGCAGTACTTC.

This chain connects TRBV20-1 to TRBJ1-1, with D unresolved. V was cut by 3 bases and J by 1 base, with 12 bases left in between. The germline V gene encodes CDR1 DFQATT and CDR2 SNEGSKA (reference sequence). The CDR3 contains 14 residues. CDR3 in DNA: TGCAGTGCTAGCGCCGGGCCGTCGAACACTGAAGCTTTCTTT. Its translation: CSASAGPSNTEAFF.

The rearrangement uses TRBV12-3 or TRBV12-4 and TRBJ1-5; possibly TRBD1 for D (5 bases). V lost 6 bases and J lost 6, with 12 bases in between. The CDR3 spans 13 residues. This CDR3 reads CASSQGGPQPQHF. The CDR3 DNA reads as TGTGCCAGCAGCCAGGGAGGACCTCAGCCCCAGCATTTT.

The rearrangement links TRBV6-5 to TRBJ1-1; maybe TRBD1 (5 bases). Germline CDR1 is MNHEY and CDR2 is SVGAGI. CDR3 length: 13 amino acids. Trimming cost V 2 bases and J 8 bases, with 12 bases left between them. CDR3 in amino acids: CASSYSTQVEAFF. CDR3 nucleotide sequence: TGTGCCAGCAGTTACAGTACACAGGTGGAAGCTTTCTTT.

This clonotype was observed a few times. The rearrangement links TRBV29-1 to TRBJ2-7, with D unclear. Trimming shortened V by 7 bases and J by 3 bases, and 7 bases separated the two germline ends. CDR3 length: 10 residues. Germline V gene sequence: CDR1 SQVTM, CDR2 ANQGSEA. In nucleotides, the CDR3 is TGCAGCGCCGTGGTCTACGAGCAGTACTTC. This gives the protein CSAVVYEQYF.

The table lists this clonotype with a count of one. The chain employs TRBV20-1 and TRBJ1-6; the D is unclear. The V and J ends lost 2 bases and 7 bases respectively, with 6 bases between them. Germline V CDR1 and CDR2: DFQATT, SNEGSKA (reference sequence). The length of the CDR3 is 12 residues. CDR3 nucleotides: TGCAGTGCTAGAACGGGAAATTCACCCCTCCACTTT. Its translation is CSARTGNSPLHF.

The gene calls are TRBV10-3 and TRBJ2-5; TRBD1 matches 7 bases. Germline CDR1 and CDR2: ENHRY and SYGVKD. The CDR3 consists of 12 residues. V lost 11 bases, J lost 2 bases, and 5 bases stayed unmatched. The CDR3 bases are TGTGCCGCCTCGGGACAGCAAGAGACCCAGTACTTC. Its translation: CAASGQQETQYF.

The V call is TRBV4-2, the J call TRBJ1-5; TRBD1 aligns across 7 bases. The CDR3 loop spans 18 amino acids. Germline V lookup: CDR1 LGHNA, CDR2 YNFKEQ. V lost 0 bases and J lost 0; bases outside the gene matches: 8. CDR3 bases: TGTGCCAGCAGCCAAGACGGGCGACAGGGACTTAGCAATCAGCCCCAGCATTTT. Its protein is CASSQDGRQGLSNQPQHF.

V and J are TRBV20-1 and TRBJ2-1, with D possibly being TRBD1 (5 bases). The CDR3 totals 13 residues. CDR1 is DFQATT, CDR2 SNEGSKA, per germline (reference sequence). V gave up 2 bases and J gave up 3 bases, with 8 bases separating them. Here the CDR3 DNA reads TGCAGTGCTAGACCTGACAGCTACAATGAGCAGTTCTTC. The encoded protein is CSARPDSYNEQFF.

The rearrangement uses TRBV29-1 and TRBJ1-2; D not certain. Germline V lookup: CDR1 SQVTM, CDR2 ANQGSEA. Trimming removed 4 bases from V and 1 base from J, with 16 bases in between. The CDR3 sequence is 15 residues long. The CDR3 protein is CSVVPESLLNYGYTF. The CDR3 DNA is TGCAGCGTTGTCCCGGAATCGCTCCTTAACTATGGCTACACCTTC. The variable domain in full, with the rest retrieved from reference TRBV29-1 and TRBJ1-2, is SAVISQKPSRDICQRGTSLTIQCQVDSQVTMMFWYRQQPGQSLTLIATANQGSEATYESGFVIDKFPISRPNLTFSTLTVSNMSPEDSSIYLCSVVPESLLNYGYTFGSGTRLTVV.

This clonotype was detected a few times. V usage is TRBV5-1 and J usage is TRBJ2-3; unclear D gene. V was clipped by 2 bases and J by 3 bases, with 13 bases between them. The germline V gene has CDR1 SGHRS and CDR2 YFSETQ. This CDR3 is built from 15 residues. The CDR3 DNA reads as TGCGCCAGCAGCTTCTTTGGTGTGAGTACAGATACGCAGTATTTT. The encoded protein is CASSFFGVSTDTQYF. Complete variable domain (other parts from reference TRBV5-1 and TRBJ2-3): KAGVTQTPRYLIKTRGQQVTLSCSPISGHRSVSWYQQTPGQGLQFLFEYFSETQRNKGNFPGRFSGRQFSNSRSEMNVSTLELGDSALYLCASSFFGVSTDTQYFGPGTRLTVL.

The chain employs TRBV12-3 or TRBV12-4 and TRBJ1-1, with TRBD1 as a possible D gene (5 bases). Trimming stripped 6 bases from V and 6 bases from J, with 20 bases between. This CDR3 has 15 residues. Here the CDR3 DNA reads TGTGCCAGCAGACCCAAAACCCCCCGAGGGGCTGAAGCTTTCTTT. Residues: CASRPKTPRGAEAFF.

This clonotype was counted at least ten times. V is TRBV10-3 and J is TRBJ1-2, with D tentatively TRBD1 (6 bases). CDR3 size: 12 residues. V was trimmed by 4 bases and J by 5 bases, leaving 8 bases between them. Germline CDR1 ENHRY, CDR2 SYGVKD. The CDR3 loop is CAISAGVYGYTF. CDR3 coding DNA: TGTGCCATCAGTGCAGGGGTTTATGGCTACACCTTC.

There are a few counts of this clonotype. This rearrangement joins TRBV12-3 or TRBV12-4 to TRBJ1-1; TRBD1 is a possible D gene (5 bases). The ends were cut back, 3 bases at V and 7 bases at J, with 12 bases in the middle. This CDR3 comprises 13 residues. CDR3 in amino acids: CASSLPLQGEAFF. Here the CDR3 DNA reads TGTGCCAGCAGTTTGCCGCTGCAGGGTGAAGCTTTCTTT.

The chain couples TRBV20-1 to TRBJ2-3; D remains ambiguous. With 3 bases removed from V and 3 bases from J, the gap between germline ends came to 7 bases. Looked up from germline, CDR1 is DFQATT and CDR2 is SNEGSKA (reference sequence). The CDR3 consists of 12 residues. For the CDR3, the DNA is TGCAGTGCTAGGAAAGAAACAGATACGCAGTATTTT. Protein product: CSARKETDTQYF.

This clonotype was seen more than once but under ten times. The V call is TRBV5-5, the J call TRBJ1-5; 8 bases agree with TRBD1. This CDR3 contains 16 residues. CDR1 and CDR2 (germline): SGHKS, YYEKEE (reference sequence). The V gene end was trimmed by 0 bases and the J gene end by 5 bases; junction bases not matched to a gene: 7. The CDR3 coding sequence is TGTGCCAGCAGCTTGGGCTACAGGGGGGCCCATCAGCCCCAGCATTTT. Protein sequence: CASSLGYRGAHQPQHF.

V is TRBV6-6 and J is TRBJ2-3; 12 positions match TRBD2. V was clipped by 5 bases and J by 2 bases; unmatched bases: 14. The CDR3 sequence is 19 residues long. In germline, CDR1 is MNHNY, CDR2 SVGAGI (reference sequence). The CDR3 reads CASSPLPPLAGGHTDTQYF. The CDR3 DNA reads TGTGCCAGCAGTCCTCTTCCCCCTCTAGCGGGAGGGCACACAGATACGCAGTATTTT.

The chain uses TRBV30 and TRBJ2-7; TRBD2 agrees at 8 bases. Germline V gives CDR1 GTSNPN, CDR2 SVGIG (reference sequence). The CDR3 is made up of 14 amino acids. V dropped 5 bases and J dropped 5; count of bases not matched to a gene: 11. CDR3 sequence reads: CAWGVGTRRNEQYF. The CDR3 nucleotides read TGTGCCTGGGGGGTGGGGACTAGAAGGAACGAGCAGTACTTC.

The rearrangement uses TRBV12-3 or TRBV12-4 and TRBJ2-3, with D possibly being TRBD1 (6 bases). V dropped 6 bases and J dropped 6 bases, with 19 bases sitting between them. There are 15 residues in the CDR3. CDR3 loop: CASSTVGAGDDTQYF. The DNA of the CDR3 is TGTGCCAGCAGCACCGTGGGGGCCGGGGACGATACGCAGTATTTT.

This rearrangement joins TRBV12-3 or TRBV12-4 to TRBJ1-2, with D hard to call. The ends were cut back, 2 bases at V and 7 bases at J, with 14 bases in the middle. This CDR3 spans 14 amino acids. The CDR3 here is CASSLRLRPSGYTF. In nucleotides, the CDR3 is TGTGCCAGCAGTTTAAGGCTGCGGCCTTCTGGCTACACCTTC.

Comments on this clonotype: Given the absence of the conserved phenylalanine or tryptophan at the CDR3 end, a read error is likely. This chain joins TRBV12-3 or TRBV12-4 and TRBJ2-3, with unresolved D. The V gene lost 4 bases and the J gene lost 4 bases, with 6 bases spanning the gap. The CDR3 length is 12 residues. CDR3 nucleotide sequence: TGTGCCAGCAGTTACCAAGCAGATACGCAGTATTTG. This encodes CASSYQADTQYL.